The rows below give T cell receptor beta chains drawn from one sample of a study of T cell repertoires in cytomegalovirus infection. MiXCR was run by TCRdb on the reads, yielding one entry per CDR3 protein. This table has some 200,000 distinct CDR3 sequences, about a tenth appearing once. Specimen: PBMCs. These receptors were obtained from a human donor in good health (CMV status not recorded). Some clones in this sample may be carry-over from other donors' samples. CDR3s include the opening cysteine and the closing phenylalanine or tryptophan. The order of the fields is clone size, J gene, V gene, D gene, CDR3 DNA, CDR3 protein. D genes are given only for firm matches. Size tells how often a clone was seen (once, few, many) or the class of an expanded clone, and some rows leave it out.

clone size: -
J gene: TRBJ1-2
V gene: TRBV2
D gene: TRBD1
CDR3 DNA: TGTGCCAGCAGGGACAGGGGGCGCCTTGGGGGCTACACCTTC
CDR3 protein: CASRDRGRLGGYTF

clone size: -
J gene: TRBJ2-5
V gene: TRBV4-3
D gene: TRBD2
CDR3 DNA: TGCGCCAGCAGCCAATCAGCGGGGCCTCCAGGGGAGACCCAGTACTTC
CDR3 protein: CASSQSAGPPGETQYF

clone size: few
J gene: TRBJ1-1
V gene: TRBV20-1
D gene: -
CDR3 DNA: TGCAGTGCTTTTGACGAGACGACTTTCTTT
CDR3 protein: CSAFDETTFF

clone size: few
J gene: TRBJ2-7
V gene: TRBV2
D gene: TRBD1
CDR3 DNA: TGTGCCAGCAAGGACAGGTCCTCCTACGAGCAGTACTTC
CDR3 protein: CASKDRSSYEQYF

clone size: many
J gene: TRBJ2-1
V gene: TRBV6-1
D gene: -
CDR3 DNA: TGTGCCAGCAGCCCTAGGCCCTACAATGAGCAGTTCTTC
CDR3 protein: CASSPRPYNEQFF

clone size: many
J gene: TRBJ2-3
V gene: TRBV7-2
D gene: -
CDR3 DNA: TGTGCCAGCAGCTTAGCCGGGAGCACAGATACGCAGTATTTT
CDR3 protein: CASSLAGSTDTQYF

clone size: many
J gene: TRBJ1-5
V gene: TRBV7-2
D gene: -
CDR3 DNA: TGTGCCAGCAGCCTCCGGGAGGGGGGCTTGAGCAATCAGCCCCAGCATTTT
CDR3 protein: CASSLREGGLSNQPQHF

clone size: many
J gene: TRBJ2-2
V gene: TRBV19
D gene: -
CDR3 DNA: TGTGCCAGTAGTATAGCGGGCAACACCGGGGAGCTGTTTTTT
CDR3 protein: CASSIAGNTGELFF

clone size: -
J gene: TRBJ2-5
V gene: TRBV5-5
D gene: TRBD2
CDR3 DNA: TGTGCCAGCAGCCCGTTGGCTAGCGGGAGGGCCGATCGGGAGACCCAGTACTTC
CDR3 protein: CASSPLASGRADRETQYF

clone size: few
J gene: TRBJ2-6
V gene: TRBV11-2
D gene: -
CDR3 DNA: TGTGCCAGCAGCTTGCGAGGGGGGCGTGGGGCCAACGTCCTGACTTTC
CDR3 protein: CASSLRGGRGANVLTF

clone size: -
J gene: TRBJ2-5
V gene: TRBV7-2
D gene: TRBD1
CDR3 DNA: TGTGCCAGCAGCACCAACCCGACAGGGCCCCAAGAGACCCAGTACTTC
CDR3 protein: CASSTNPTGPQETQYF

clone size: many
J gene: TRBJ1-1
V gene: TRBV14
D gene: -
CDR3 DNA: TGTGCCAGCAGCCAAGTCAACACTGAAGCTTTCTTT
CDR3 protein: CASSQVNTEAFF

clone size: many
J gene: TRBJ2-2
V gene: TRBV5-4
D gene: -
CDR3 DNA: TGTGCCAGCAGCTTGGACACGACGGGCGGGGAGCTGTTTTTT
CDR3 protein: CASSLDTTGGELFF

clone size: -
J gene: TRBJ2-7
V gene: TRBV20-1
D gene: TRBD1
CDR3 DNA: TGCAGTGCTAGCCTCTACAGGGGGGTTCGATTCGAGCAGTACTTC
CDR3 protein: CSASLYRGVRFEQYF

clone size: many
J gene: TRBJ2-5
V gene: TRBV7-2
D gene: TRBD1
CDR3 DNA: TGTGCCAGCAGCTCAGAGGGACAGTTACAAGAGACCCAGTACTTC
CDR3 protein: CASSSEGQLQETQYF

clone size: -
J gene: TRBJ1-1
V gene: TRBV7-9
D gene: -
CDR3 DNA: TGTGCCAGCAGCTTAGGGGGGCACCCGAAGTCTTTCTTT
CDR3 protein: CASSLGGHPKSFF

clone size: many
J gene: TRBJ1-1
V gene: TRBV7-2
D gene: -
CDR3 DNA: TGTGCCAGCAGCCTATCCAGCTACATGGGTGGTGAAGCTTTCTTT
CDR3 protein: CASSLSSYMGGEAFF